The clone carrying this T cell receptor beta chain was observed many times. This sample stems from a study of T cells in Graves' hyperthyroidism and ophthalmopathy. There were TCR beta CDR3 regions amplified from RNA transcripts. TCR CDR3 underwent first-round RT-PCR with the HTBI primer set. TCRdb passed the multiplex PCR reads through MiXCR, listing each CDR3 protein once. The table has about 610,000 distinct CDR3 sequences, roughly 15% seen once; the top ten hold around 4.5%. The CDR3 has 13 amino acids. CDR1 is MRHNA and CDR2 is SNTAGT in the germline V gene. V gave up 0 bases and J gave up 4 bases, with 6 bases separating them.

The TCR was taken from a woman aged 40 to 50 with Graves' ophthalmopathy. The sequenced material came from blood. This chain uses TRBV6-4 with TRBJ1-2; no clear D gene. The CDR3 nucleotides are TGTGCCAGCAGTGACTCGAAGCCCTATGGCTACACCTTC. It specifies CASSDSKPYGYTF.